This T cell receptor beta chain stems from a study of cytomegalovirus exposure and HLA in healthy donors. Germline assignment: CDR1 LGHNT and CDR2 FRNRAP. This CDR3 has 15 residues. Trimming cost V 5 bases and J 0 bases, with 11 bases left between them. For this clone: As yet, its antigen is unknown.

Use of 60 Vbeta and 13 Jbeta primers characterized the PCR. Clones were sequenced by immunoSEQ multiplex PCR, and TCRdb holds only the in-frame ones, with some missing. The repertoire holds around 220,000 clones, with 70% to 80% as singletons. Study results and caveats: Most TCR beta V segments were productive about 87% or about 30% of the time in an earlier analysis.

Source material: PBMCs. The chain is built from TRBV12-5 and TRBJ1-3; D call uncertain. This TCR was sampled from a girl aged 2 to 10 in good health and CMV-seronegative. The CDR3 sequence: CASGTRQDSGNTIYF. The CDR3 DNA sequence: TGTGCTAGTGGTACCCGACAAGACTCTGGAAACACCATATATTTT.